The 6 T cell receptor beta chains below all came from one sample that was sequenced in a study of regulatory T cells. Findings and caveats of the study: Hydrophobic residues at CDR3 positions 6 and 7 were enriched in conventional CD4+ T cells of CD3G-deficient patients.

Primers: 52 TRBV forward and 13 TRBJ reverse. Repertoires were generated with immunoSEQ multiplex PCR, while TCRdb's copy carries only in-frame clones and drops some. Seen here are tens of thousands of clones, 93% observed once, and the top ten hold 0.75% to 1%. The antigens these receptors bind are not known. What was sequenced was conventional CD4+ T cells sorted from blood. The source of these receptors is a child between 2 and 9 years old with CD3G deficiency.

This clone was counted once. CDR3 loop: CAWSLAGGPAGELFF. CDR3 bases: TGTGCCTGGAGCCTTGCGGGAGGGCCGGCCGGGGAGCTGTTTTTT. The chain joins TRBV30 to TRBJ2-2; TRBD2 matches at 9 bases. This CDR3 comprises 15 residues. Germline lookup yields CDR1 GTSNPN and CDR2 SVGIG (reference sequence). V dropped 3 bases and J dropped 6; count of bases not matched to a gene: 8.

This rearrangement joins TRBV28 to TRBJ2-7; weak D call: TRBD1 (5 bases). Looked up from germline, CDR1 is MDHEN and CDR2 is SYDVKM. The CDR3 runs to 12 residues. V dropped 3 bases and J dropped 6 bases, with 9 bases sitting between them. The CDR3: CASSFQGPEQYF. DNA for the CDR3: TGTGCCAGCAGTTTCCAGGGCCCCGAGCAGTACTTC.

As DNA, the CDR3 is TGTGCCAGCAGCCAATCCCCAGAAAATCGGGGCACCGGGGAGCTGTTTTTT. Translated: CASSQSPENRGTGELFF. The chain has TRBV7-9 and TRBJ2-2; D might be TRBD2 (5 bases). The CDR3 length is 17 residues. CDR1 and CDR2 from the germline V gene are SEHNR and FQNEAQ (reference sequence). With 5 bases removed from V and 4 bases from J, the gap between germline ends came to 20 bases.

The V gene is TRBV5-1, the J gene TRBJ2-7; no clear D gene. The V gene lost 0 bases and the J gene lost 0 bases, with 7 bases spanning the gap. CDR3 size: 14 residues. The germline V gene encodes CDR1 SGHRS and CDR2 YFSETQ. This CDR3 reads CASSLDSISYEQYF. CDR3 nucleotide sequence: TGCGCCAGCAGCTTGGACTCAATCTCCTACGAGCAGTACTTC.

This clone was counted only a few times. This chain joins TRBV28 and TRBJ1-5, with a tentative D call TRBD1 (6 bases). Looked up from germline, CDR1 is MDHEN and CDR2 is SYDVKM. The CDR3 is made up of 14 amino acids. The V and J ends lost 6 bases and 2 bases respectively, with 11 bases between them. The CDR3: CASSQGSRNQPQHF. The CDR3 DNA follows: TGTGCCAGCAGCCAGGGGTCCCGCAATCAGCCCCAGCATTTT.

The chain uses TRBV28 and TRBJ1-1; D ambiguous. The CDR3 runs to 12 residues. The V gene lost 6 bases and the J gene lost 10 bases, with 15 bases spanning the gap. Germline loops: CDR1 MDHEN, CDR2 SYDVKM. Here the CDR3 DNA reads TGTGCCAGCAGGAGCTACCCTGGCCCAGCTTTCTTT. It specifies CASRSYPGPAFF.